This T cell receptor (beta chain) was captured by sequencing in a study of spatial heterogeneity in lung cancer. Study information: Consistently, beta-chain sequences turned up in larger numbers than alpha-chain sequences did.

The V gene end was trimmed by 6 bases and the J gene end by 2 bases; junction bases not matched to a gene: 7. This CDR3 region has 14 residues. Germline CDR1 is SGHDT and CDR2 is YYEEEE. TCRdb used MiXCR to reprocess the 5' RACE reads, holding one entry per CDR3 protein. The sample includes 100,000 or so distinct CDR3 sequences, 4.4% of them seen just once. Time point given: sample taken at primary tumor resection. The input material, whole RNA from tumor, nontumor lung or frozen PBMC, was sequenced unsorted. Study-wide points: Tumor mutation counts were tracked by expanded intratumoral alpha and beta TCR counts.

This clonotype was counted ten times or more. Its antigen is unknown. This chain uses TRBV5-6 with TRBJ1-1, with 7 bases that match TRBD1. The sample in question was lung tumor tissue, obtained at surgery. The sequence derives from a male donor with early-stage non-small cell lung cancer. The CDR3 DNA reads TGTGCCAGCAAAACTAGGGGGCGCAACACTGAAGCTTTCTTT. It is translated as CASKTRGRNTEAFF.